This section outlines one T cell receptor (beta chain) sequence together with its context. Its antigen is not known. CDR1 is LNHDA and CDR2 is SQIVND in the germline V gene (reference sequence). V lost 0 bases and J 4 bases, leaving 6 bases between the germline ends. This CDR3 is built from 13 residues. The data are from a study of T cell responses to AZD1222 COVID-19 vaccine. Whole-study findings and limits: Donors were mostly white British, more females; clonal diversity possibly underestimated. Sampled repertoires all dated from after the peak T cell response. Unmutated variant regions are reportedly the target of nearly half of TCRs that are spike-specific.

Measured with immunoSEQ multiplex PCR; TCRdb has only the in-frame clones, and not every one. The repertoire consists of about 160,000 clones, with approximately 90% occurring once and the leading ten covering 4% to 5.5%. This chain connects TRBV19 to TRBJ1-2; D is uncertain. The specimen comprised peripheral blood, sampled 28 days after the second AZD1222 dose. The TCR sequence derives from an adult who received the AZD1222 COVID-19 vaccine. CDR3 in DNA: TGTGCCAGTAGTATAGATCCGGCCTATGGCTACACCTTC. It specifies CASSIDPAYGYTF.